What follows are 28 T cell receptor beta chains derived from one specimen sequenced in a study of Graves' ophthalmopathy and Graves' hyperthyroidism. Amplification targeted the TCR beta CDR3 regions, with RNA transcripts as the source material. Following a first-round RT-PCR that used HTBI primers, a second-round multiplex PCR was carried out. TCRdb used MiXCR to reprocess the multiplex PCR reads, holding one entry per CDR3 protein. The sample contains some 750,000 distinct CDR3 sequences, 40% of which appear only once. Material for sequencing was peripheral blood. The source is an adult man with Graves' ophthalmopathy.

The CDR3 DNA is TGCAGTGCAGCCGAAACCGGGACAGGGTCGCACGAGCAGTACTTC. It yields the protein CSAAETGTGSHEQYF. This chain joins TRBV20-1 and TRBJ2-7; TRBD1 aligns across 9 bases. Germline CDR1 reads DFQATT; CDR2 reads SNEGSKA (reference sequence). The CDR3 spans 15 residues. V shed 6 bases, J shed 5 bases, and the junction held 14 bases outside the gene matches.

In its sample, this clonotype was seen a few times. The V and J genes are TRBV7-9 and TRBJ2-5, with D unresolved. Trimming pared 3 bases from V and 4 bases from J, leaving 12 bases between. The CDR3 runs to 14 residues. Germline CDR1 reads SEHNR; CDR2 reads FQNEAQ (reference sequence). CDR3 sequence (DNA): TGTGCCAGCAGCTTCGTACCGGGTCCAGAGACCCAGTACTTC. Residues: CASSFVPGPETQYF. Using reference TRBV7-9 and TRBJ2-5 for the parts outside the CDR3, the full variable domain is DTGVSQNPRHKITKRGQNVTFRCDPISEHNRLYWYRQTLGQGPEFLTYFQNEAQLEKSRLLSDRFSAERPKGSFSTLEIQRTEQGDSAMYLCASSFVPGPETQYFGPGTRLLVL.

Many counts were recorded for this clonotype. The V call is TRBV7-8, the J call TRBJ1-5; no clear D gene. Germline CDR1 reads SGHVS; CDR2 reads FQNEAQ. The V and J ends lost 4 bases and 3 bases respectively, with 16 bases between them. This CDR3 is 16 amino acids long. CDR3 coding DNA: TGTGCCAGCAGCTCAACGCGTGGGAAGATCAATCAGCCCCAGCATTTT. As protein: CASSSTRGKINQPQHF.

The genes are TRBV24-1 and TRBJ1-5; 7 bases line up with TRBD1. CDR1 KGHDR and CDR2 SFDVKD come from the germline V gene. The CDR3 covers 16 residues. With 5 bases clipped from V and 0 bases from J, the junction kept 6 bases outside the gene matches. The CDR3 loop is CATSATGQVSNQPQHF. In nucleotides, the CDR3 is TGTGCCACCAGTGCTACCGGACAGGTTAGCAATCAGCCCCAGCATTTT.

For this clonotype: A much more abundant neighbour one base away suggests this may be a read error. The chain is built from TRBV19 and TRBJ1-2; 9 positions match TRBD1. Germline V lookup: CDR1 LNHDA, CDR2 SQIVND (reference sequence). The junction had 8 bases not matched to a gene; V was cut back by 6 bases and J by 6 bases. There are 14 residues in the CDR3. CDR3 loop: CASRPTGQGDGYTF. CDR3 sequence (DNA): TGTGCCAGTAGGCCGACGGGACAGGGTGATGGCTACACCTTC. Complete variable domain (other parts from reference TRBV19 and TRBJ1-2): DGGITQSPKYLFRKEGQNVTLSCEQNLNHDAMYWYRQDPGQGLRLIYYSQIVNDFQKGDIAEGYSVSREKKESFPLTVTSAQKNPTAFYLCASRPTGQGDGYTFGSGTRLTVV.

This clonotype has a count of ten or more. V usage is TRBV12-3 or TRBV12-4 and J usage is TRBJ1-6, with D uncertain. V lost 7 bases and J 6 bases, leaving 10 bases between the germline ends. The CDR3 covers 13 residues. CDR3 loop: CASTGQINSPLHF. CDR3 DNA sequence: TGTGCCAGCACCGGGCAGATTAATTCACCCCTCCACTTT.

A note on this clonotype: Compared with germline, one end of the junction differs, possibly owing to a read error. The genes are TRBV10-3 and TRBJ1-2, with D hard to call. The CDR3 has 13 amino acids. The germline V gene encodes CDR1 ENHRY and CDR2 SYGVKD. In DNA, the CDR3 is TGTGCCAGCAGTTATCTCCCGGGTTCTGGCTACACCTTC. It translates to CASSYLPGSGYTF.

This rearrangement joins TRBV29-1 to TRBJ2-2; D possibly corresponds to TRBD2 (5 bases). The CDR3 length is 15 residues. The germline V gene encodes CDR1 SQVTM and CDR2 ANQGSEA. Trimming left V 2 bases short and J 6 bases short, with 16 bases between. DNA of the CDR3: TGCAGCGTTGAAACAGCGGTCGGCTCGTCCGGGGAGCTGTTTTTT. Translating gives CSVETAVGSSGELFF.

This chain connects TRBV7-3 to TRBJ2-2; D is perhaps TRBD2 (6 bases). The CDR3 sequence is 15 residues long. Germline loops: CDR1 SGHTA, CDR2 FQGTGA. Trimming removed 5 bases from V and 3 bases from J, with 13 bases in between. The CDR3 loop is CASSPRGTDTGELFF. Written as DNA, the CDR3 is TGTGCCAGCAGCCCCCGCGGGACTGACACCGGGGAGCTGTTTTTT.

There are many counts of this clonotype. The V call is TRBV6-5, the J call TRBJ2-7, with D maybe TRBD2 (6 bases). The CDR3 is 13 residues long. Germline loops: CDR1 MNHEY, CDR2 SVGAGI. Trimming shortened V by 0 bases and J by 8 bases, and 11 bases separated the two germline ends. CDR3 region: CASSYSGTLQQYF. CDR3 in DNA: TGTGCCAGCAGTTACTCAGGGACTCTGCAGCAGTACTTC.

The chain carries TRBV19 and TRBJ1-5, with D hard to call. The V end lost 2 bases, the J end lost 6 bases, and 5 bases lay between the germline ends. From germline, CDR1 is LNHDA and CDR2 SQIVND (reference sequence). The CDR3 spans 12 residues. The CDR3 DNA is TGTGCCAGTAGTATATATCCTCAGCCCCAGCATTTT. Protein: CASSIYPQPQHF.

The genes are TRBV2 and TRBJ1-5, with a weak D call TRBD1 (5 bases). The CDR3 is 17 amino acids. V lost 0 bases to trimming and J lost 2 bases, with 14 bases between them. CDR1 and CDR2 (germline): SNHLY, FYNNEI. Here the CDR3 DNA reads TGTGCCAGCAGTGAAGCTTCGGGGCCCTCTGGCAATCAGCCCCAGCATTTT. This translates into CASSEASGPSGNQPQHF.

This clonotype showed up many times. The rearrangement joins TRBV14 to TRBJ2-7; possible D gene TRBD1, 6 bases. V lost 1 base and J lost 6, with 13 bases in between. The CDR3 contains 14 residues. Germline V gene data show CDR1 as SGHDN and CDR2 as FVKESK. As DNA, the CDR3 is TGTGCCAGCAGCCAAGGAGGACAGAACGGCGAGCAGTACTTC. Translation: CASSQGGQNGEQYF.

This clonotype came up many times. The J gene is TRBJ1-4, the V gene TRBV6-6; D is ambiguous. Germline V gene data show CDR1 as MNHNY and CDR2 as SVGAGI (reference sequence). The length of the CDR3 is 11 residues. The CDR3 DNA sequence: TGTGTTTCCAGATGGAATGAAAAACTGTTTTTT. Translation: CVSRWNEKLFF.

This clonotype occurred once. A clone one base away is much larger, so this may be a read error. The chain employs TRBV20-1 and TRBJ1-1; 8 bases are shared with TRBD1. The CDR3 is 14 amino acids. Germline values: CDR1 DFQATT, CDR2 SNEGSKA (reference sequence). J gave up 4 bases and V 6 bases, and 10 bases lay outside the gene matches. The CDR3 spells CSAPAGQGFTEAFF. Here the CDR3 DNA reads TGCAGTGCACCGGCTGGACAGGGTTTCACTGAAGCTTTCTTT.

CDR3 loop: CASRRGPNEKLFF. CDR3 in DNA: TGTGCCAGTAGGCGGGGCCCTAATGAAAAACTGTTTTTT. V and J are TRBV19 and TRBJ1-4; the D gene is possibly TRBD1 (5 bases). The CDR3 loop spans 13 amino acids. V lost 6 bases, J lost 3 bases, and 8 bases lay in between. The germline CDR1 and CDR2 sequences are LNHDA and SQIVND (reference sequence).

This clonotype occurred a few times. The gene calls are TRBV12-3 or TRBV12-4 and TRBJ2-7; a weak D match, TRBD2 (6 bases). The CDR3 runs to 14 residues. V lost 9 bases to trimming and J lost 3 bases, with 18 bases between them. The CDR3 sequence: CASAIPGLHYEQYF. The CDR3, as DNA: TGTGCCAGTGCCATCCCGGGACTGCACTACGAGCAGTACTTC.

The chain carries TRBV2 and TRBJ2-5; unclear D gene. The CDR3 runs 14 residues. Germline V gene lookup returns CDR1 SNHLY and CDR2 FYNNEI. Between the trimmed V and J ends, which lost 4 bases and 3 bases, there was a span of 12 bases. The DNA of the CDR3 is TGTGCCAGCAGTGTTAGTCAGAACGAAGAGACCCAGTACTTC. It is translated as CASSVSQNEETQYF.

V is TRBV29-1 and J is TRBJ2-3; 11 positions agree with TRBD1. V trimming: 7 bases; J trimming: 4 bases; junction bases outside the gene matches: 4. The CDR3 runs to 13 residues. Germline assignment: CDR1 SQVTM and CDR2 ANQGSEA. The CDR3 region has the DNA TGCAGCGGCGGACAGGGGGCCTCAGATACGCAGTATTTT. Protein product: CSGGQGASDTQYF.

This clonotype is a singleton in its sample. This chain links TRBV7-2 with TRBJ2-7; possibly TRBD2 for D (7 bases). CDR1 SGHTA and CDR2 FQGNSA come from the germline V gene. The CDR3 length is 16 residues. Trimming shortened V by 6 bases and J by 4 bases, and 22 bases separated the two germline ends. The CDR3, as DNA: TGTGCCAGCAGTCTTTACCTCTCCGCGGGGGCTTACGAGCAGTACTTC. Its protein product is CASSLYLSAGAYEQYF.

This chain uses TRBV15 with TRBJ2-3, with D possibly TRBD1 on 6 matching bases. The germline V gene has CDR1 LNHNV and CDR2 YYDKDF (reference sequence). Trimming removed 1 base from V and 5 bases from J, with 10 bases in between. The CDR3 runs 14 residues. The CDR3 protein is CATSRGTVEDTQYF. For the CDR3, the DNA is TGTGCCACCAGCAGAGGGACAGTTGAAGATACGCAGTATTTT. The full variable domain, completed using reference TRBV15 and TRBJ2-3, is DAMVIQNPRYQVTQFGKPVTLSCSQTLNHNVMYWYQQKSSQAPKLLFHYYDKDFNNEADTPDNFQSRRPNTSFCFLDIRSPGLGDTAMYLCATSRGTVEDTQYFGPGTRLTVL.

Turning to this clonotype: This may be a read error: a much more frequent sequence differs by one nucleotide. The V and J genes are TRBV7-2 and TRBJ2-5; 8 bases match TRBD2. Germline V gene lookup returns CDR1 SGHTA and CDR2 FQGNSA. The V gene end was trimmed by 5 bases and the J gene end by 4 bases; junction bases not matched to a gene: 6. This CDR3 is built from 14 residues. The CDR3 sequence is CASSPGLATETQYF. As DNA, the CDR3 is TGTGCCAGCAGCCCCGGACTAGCAACAGAGACCCAGTACTTC.

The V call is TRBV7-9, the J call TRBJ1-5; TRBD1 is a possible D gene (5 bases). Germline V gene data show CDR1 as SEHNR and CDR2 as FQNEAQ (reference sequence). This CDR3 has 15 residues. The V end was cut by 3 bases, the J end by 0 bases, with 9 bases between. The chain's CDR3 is CASSLGGFSNQPQHF. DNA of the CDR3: TGTGCCAGCAGCTTGGGGGGATTTAGCAATCAGCCCCAGCATTTT.

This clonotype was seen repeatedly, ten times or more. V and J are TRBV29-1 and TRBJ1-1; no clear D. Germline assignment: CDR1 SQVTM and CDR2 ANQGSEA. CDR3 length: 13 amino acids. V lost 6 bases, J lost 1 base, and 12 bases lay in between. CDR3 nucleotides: TGCAGCGTCGGAAGTCACCCGAACACTGAAGCTTTCTTT. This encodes CSVGSHPNTEAFF.

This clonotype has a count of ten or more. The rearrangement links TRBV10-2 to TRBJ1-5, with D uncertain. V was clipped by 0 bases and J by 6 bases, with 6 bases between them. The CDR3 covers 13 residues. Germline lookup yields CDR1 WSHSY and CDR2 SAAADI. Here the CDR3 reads CASSESTAQPQHF. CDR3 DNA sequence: TGCGCCAGCAGTGAGTCCACGGCTCAGCCCCAGCATTTT.

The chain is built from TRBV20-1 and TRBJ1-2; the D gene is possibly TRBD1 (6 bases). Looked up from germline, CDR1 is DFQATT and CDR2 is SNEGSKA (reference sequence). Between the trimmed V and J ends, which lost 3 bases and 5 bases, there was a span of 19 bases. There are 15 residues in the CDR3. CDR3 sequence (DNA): TGCAGTGCTAGGGGGGAATTGACAGGCCCATATGGCTACACCTTC. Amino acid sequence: CSARGELTGPYGYTF.

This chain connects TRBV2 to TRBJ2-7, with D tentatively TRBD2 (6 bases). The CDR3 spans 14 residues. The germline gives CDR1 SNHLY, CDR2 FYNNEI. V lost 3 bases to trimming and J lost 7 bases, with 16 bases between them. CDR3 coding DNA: TGTGCCAGCAGTGAGCGGGGCCTAGCCGATGAGCAGTACTTC. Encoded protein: CASSERGLADEQYF. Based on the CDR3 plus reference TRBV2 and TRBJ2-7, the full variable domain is EPEVTQTPSHQVTQMGQEVILRCVPISNHLYFYWYRQILGQKVEFLVSFYNNEISEKSEIFDDQFSVERPDGSNFTLKIRSTKLEDSAMYFCASSERGLADEQYFGPGTRLTVT.

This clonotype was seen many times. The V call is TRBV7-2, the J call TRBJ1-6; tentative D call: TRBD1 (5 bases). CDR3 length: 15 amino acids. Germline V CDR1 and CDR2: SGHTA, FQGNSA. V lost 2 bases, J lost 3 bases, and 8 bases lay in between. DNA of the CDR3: TGTGCCAGCAGCTTAAGGCAGGGCTATAATTCACCCCTCCACTTT. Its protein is CASSLRQGYNSPLHF.